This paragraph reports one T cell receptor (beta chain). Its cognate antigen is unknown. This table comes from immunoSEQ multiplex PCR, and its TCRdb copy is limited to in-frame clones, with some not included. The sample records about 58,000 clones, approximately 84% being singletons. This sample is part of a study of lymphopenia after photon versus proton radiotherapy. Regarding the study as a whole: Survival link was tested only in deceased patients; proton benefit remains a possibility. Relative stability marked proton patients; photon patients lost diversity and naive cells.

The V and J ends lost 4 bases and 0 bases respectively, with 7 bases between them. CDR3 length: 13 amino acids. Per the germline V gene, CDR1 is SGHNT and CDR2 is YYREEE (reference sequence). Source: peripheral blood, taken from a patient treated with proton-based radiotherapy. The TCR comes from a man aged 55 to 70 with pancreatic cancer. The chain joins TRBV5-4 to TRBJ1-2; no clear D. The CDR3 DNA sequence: TGTGCCAGCAGCGGCGGCCCTAACTATGGCTACACCTTC. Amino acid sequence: CASSGGPNYGYTF.